This entry describes one T cell receptor beta chain. V was trimmed by 3 bases and J by 1 base, leaving 9 bases between them. This CDR3 contains 14 residues. Germline values: CDR1 SGHTA, CDR2 FQGNSA. The record originates from a study of control samples from healthy donors and cancer patients. Assay: immunoSEQ multiplex PCR; the TCRdb copy retains only in-frame clones and omits some. Of some 120,000 clones in the sample, about 90% were seen once. This clonotype was sampled from a man in his 60s in good health. The chain uses TRBV7-2 and TRBJ1-1; D call uncertain. The sequenced sample was blood. The DNA for the CDR3 is TGTGCCAGCAGCTTTGTTAGTAGGAACACTGAAGCTTTCTTT. This codes for CASSFVSRNTEAFF.